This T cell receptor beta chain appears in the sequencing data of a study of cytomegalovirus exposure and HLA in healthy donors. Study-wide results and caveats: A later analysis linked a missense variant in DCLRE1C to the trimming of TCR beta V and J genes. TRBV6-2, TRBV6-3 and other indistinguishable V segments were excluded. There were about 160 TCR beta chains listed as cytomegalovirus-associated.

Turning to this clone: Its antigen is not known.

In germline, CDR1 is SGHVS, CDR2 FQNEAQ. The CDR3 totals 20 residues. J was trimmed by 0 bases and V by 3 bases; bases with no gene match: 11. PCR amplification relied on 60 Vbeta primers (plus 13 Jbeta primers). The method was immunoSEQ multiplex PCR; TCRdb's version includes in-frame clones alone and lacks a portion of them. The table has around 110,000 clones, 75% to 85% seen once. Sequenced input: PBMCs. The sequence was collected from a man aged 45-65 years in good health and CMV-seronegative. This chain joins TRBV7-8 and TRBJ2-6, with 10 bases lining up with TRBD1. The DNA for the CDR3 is TGTGCCAGCAGCTTCCCAAGTCCGGGACAGGGGTCCTCTGGGGCCAACGTCCTGACTTTC. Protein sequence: CASSFPSPGQGSSGANVLTF. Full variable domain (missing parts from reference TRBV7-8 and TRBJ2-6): GAGVSQSPRYKVAKRGQDVALRCDPISGHVSLFWYQQALGQGPEFLTYFQNEAQLDKSGLPSDRFFAERPEGSVSTLKIQRTQQEDSAVYLCASSFPSPGQGSSGANVLTFGAGSRLTVL.